The 12 T cell receptor beta chains below come from one sample, sequenced in a study of OX40 agonist ivuxolimab in advanced cancers. Method: immunoSEQ multiplex PCR; TCRdb's copy keeps in-frame clones and lacks some. The sample records 74,000 or so clones, about 92% being singletons. The material was CD4+ or CD8+ T cells sorted from blood, obtained in a trial of the OX40 agonist ivuxolimab. The receptors come from an adult with an advanced solid tumor such as melanoma, head and neck, liver or kidney cancer.

The V and J genes are TRBV7-2 and TRBJ2-3; 12 positions agree with TRBD2. Looked up from germline, CDR1 is SGHTA and CDR2 is FQGNSA. The CDR3 length is 15 residues. V was clipped by 1 base and J by 5 bases; unmatched bases: 1. CDR3 DNA sequence: TGTGCCAGCAGCTTAGAACTAGCGGGGGGAGATACGCAGTATTTT. Amino acids: CASSLELAGGDTQYF.

This chain uses TRBV5-1 with TRBJ2-7, with 8 nucleotides matching TRBD2. The CDR3 sequence is 15 residues long. The J segment lost 5 bases and the V segment lost 4 bases, leaving 11 bases of the junction unmatched. Germline loops: CDR1 SGHRS, CDR2 YFSETQ. CDR3 in amino acids: CASSPPSGSGDEQYF. Here the CDR3 DNA reads TGCGCCAGCAGCCCTCCTAGCGGGTCGGGCGACGAGCAGTACTTC. The variable domain in full, completed from reference TRBV5-1 and TRBJ2-7, reads KAGVTQTPRYLIKTRGQQVTLSCSPISGHRSVSWYQQTPGQGLQFLFEYFSETQRNKGNFPGRFSGRQFSNSRSEMNVSTLELGDSALYLCASSPPSGSGDEQYFGPGTRLTVT.

J is TRBJ1-1 and V is TRBV25-1; D gene unclear. Germline V gene data show CDR1 as MGHDK and CDR2 as SYGVNS. This CDR3 has 14 residues. V shed 5 bases and J shed 4 bases, with 14 bases lying between them. The CDR3 region is CASSLTEVGTEAFF. DNA for the CDR3: TGTGCCAGCAGTCTTACGGAGGTGGGCACTGAAGCTTTCTTT.

This chain connects TRBV18 to TRBJ2-1; D remains ambiguous. Trimming left V 6 bases short and J 4 bases short, with 19 bases between. The germline CDR1 and CDR2 sequences are KGHSH and LQKENI. The CDR3 is made up of 16 amino acids. CDR3 DNA sequence: TGTGCCAGCTCTCCCCAGGAGTCTTCGCCTTACAATGAGCAGTTCTTC. It is translated as CASSPQESSPYNEQFF.

This chain links TRBV27 with TRBJ2-1, with TRBD1 matching 7 bases. Germline trimming cut 6 bases from V and 4 bases from J; bases unmatched to any gene: 9. The CDR3 is made up of 15 amino acids. Per germline, CDR1 MNHEY and CDR2 SMNVEV (reference sequence). The DNA of the CDR3 is TGTGCCAGCAGGGGGGACAGTTTTGGGTACAATGAGCAGTTCTTC. Encoded protein: CASRGDSFGYNEQFF.

The chain joins TRBV4-1 to TRBJ2-2, with TRBD1 matching 7 bases. V lost 1 base, J lost 1 base, and 12 bases stayed unmatched. The CDR3 runs 19 residues. Germline V gene lookup returns CDR1 MGHRA and CDR2 YSYEKL. For the CDR3, the DNA is TGCGCCAGCAGCCAAGGCCAGACCCCGAGGACAGGGAACACCGGGGAGCTGTTTTTT. It specifies CASSQGQTPRTGNTGELFF.

This chain's CDR3 is CASSPTWQAYEQYF. The CDR3, as DNA: TGTGCCAGCAGCCCTACCTGGCAGGCCTACGAGCAGTACTTC. This rearrangement joins TRBV7-2 to TRBJ2-7; D is undetermined. Trimming took 5 bases from V and 2 from J, leaving 13 bases between them. This CDR3 comprises 14 residues. Germline assignment: CDR1 SGHTA and CDR2 FQGNSA.

The chain links TRBV18 to TRBJ2-1; 7 bases line up with TRBD2. This CDR3 has 16 residues. CDR1 KGHSH and CDR2 LQKENI come from the germline V gene. J was trimmed by 0 bases and V by 9 bases; bases with no gene match: 11. The CDR3 nucleotides read TGTGCCAGTTTCCCGTCTAGCGGCCCCTCCTACAATGAGCAGTTCTTC. Protein product: CASFPSSGPSYNEQFF.

CDR3 protein: CASSPNGRGAGGNTIYF. The CDR3 DNA follows: TGCGCCAGCAGCCCAAACGGGCGGGGGGCAGGTGGAAACACCATATATTTT. The gene calls are TRBV4-1 and TRBJ1-3, with TRBD1 as a possible D gene (6 bases). CDR3 length: 17 amino acids. The ends were cut back, 4 bases at V and 3 bases at J, with 19 bases in the middle. Looked up from germline, CDR1 is MGHRA and CDR2 is YSYEKL.

This chain connects TRBV19 to TRBJ1-6, with D perhaps TRBD1 (6 bases). Germline V CDR1 and CDR2: LNHDA, SQIVND (reference sequence). The CDR3 totals 14 residues. Trimming removed 3 bases from V and 8 bases from J, with 11 bases in between. The CDR3 sequence is CASSMDRAHSPLHF. In DNA, the CDR3 is TGTGCCAGTAGTATGGACAGAGCCCATTCACCCCTCCACTTT.

This chain uses TRBV9 with TRBJ2-3; D is perhaps TRBD1 (5 bases). The CDR3 is 15 residues long. The germline V gene has CDR1 SGDLS and CDR2 YYNGEE. With 0 bases removed from V and 1 base from J, the gap between germline ends came to 9 bases. The CDR3 loop is CASSVDSGRTDTQYF. The CDR3 coding sequence is TGTGCCAGCAGCGTAGATTCAGGGCGCACAGATACGCAGTATTTT.

The CDR3 loop is CASSVGPTANEQFF. In nucleotides, the CDR3 is TGTGCCAGCAGTGTGGGACCGACGGCCAATGAGCAGTTCTTC. The V gene is TRBV27, the J gene TRBJ2-1, with D perhaps given as TRBD1 or TRBD2 (5 bases each). The V end lost 5 bases, the J end lost 6 bases, and 14 bases lay between the germline ends. The germline V gene encodes CDR1 MNHEY and CDR2 SMNVEV (reference sequence). The CDR3 extends over 14 amino acids.